The source of this T cell receptor (beta chain) is a study of shared clonotypes between healthy human individuals. Generated by immunoSEQ multiplex PCR, the TCRdb table keeps only in-frame clones and is missing some. Of about 690,000 clones listed, 90% are singletons. The sequencing input was memory CD8+ T cells from PBMCs. The sample's subset: CD45RO+ cells pooled with CCR7-negative TemRA cells. The clonotype was recovered from a man aged 18 to 29 in good health. Some clones in this sample may be carry-over from other donors' samples.

Here the CDR3 DNA reads TGTGCCACCAGCAGATCTCTCGGAATCTCCTACAATGAGCAGTTCTTC. This sequence encodes CATSRSLGISYNEQFF. The V call is TRBV15, the J call TRBJ2-1; D is unresolved. The CDR3 is 16 residues long. V lost 2 bases, J lost 0 bases, and 11 bases lay in between. Germline CDR1 and CDR2: LNHNV and YYDKDF (reference sequence).